Listed below are T cell receptor beta chains from one sample, sequenced in a study of PD-L1 blockade in urothelial cancer. Sequencing was performed with immunoSEQ multiplex PCR; in TCRdb, only in-frame clones are kept and a portion is missing. This table holds around 110,000 clones, 80% to 90% found once. The specimen comprised PBMCs, sampled around atezolizumab (anti-PD-L1) treatment. The receptor source for this set is a man aged 55 to 70 with urothelial cancer. Each CDR3 is given with its conserved first and last residue. A D gene is named only where the DNA matches it firmly. Size tells how often a clone was seen (once, few, many) or the class of an expanded clone, and some rows leave it out.

V	J	size	D	CDR3	DNA
TRBV27	TRBJ2-7	-	-	CASSLDRSYEQYF	TGTGCCAGCAGTTTAGACAGATCCTACGAGCAGTACTTC
TRBV28	TRBJ1-2	-	TRBD1	CASSFGTGNYGYTF	TGTGCCAGCAGTTTCGGGACAGGCAACTATGGCTACACCTTC
TRBV19	TRBJ1-2	few	TRBD1	CASTDRGRRGYTF	TGTGCCAGTACCGACAGGGGGCGGCGGGGCTACACCTTC
TRBV27	TRBJ1-2	few	-	CASSLGGTDGYTF	TGTGCCAGCAGTTTGGGCGGGACCGATGGCTACACCTTC
TRBV9	TRBJ2-1	-	-	CASSIPPEGNEQFF	TGTGCCAGCAGCATTCCCCCGGAGGGGAATGAGCAGTTCTTC
TRBV6-5	TRBJ2-1	-	TRBD2	CASSPGTSGVEFF	TGTGCCAGCAGTCCCGGGACTAGTGGGGTCGAGTTCTTC
TRBV7-2	TRBJ1-6	-	-	CASSFGPDSPLHF	TGTGCCAGCAGCTTTGGCCCTGATTCACCCCTCCACTTT
TRBV11-2	TRBJ2-5	-	TRBD1	CASSLQGYQETQYF	TGTGCCAGCAGCCTACAGGGGTACCAAGAGACCCAGTACTTC
TRBV4-1	TRBJ1-1	few	-	CASSQDRRNTEAFF	TGCGCCAGCAGCCAAGATCGGAGGAACACTGAAGCTTTCTTT
TRBV7-8	TRBJ2-7	-	TRBD2	CASSLGGTSPEQYF	TGTGCCAGCAGCTTGGGGGGGACTAGTCCCGAGCAGTACTTC
TRBV18	TRBJ2-7	-	TRBD1	CASSDRVRDEQYF	TGTGCCAGCTCAGACAGGGTTCGGGACGAGCAGTACTTC
TRBV28	TRBJ1-2	-	-	CASSSGGPSYGYTF	TGTGCCAGCTCGTCGGGGGGGCCCTCCTATGGCTACACCTTC
TRBV2	TRBJ1-1	-	-	CASSEEATLEAFF	TGTGCCAGCAGTGAAGAAGCCACCTTGGAAGCTTTCTTT
TRBV30	TRBJ1-1	few	-	CAWSVARTEAFF	TGTGCCTGGAGTGTAGCAAGAACTGAAGCTTTCTTT
TRBV5-6	TRBJ1-3	-	-	CASSLDGSGNTIYF	TGTGCCAGCAGCTTGGACGGCTCTGGAAACACCATATATTTT
TRBV27	TRBJ2-5	once	-	CASSLSGAHEVAQYF	TGTGCCAGCAGTTTATCAGGTGCCCATGAGGTTGCCCAGTACTTC
TRBV6-4	TRBJ1-3	-	-	CASSGGGRSGNTIYF	TGTGCCAGCAGTGGAGGCGGTAGGTCTGGAAACACCATATATTTT
TRBV18	TRBJ2-3	-	-	CASSPLSGSTDTQYF	TGTGCCAGCTCACCCCTGAGCGGTAGCACAGATACGCAGTATTTT
TRBV20-1	TRBJ1-2	-	-	CSAGDPYGYTF	TGCAGTGCTGGAGACCCTTATGGCTACACCTTC
TRBV4-3	TRBJ2-5	-	TRBD2	CASSQDPAGGIQETQYF	TGCGCCAGCAGCCAAGACCCAGCGGGGGGAATCCAAGAGACCCAGTACTTC
TRBV7-7	TRBJ2-2	-	TRBD2	CASSLSGGNTGELFF	TGTGCCAGCAGCTTGAGCGGGGGGAACACCGGGGAGCTGTTTTTT
TRBV7-9	TRBJ2-7	-	-	CASSFLGAYEQYF	TGTGCCAGCAGCTTCTTAGGAGCCTACGAGCAGTACTTC
TRBV6-1	TRBJ1-1	-	TRBD1	CASSEGDSYTEAFF	TGTGCCAGCAGTGAAGGGGACAGCTACACTGAAGCTTTCTTT
TRBV28	TRBJ2-1	once	-	CASTTRSQGNEQFF	TGTGCCAGCACCACTAGGTCCCAAGGCAATGAGCAGTTCTTC
TRBV9	TRBJ1-4	-	TRBD1	CASSQGQPNEKLFF	TGTGCCAGCAGCCAGGGACAGCCTAATGAAAAACTGTTTTTT
TRBV11-2	TRBJ2-1	-	TRBD2	CASSFRTSGRDEQFF	TGTGCCAGCAGCTTTAGAACTAGCGGGAGAGATGAGCAGTTCTTC
TRBV7-6	TRBJ2-7	-	TRBD1	CASSPAVRGYYEQYF	TGTGCCAGCAGCCCCGCAGTCAGGGGGTACTACGAGCAGTACTTC
TRBV5-5	TRBJ2-4	-	TRBD2	CASSLTGGDIQYF	TGTGCCAGCAGCTTGACGGGGGGGGACATTCAGTACTTC
TRBV2	TRBJ2-2	-	-	CASMAGKAGELFF	TGTGCCAGCATGGCAGGAAAGGCCGGGGAGCTGTTTTTT
TRBV4-2	TRBJ2-1	-	TRBD2	CASSQDNSRLRGRRGNEQFF	TGTGCCAGCAGCCAAGATAATTCGCGATTGCGGGGGAGACGGGGCAATGAGCAGTTCTTC
TRBV4-3	TRBJ2-2	-	-	CASSQDLDGQRNTGELFF	TGCGCCAGCAGCCAAGATTTAGACGGACAGAGAAACACCGGGGAGCTGTTTTTT
TRBV9	TRBJ2-5	-	TRBD2	CASSPRVAGWETQYF	TGTGCCAGCAGCCCCCGGGTAGCGGGATGGGAGACCCAGTACTTC